Reported below is one T cell receptor (beta chain). The antigen is undetermined. The data originate from a study of shared clonotypes between healthy human individuals. Across the study: Donors consisted of a couple of women and a few men between 18 and 49. Study-wide results and limits: The authors expected sequencing depth to affect clonotype sharing among donors. Only blood underwent sampling, and tissue repertoires likely differ.

Every contributor of samples was a Caucasian grown-up residing in Nashville, Tennessee. Assay: immunoSEQ multiplex PCR; the TCRdb copy retains only in-frame clones and omits some. The sample has 500,000 to 650,000 clones, roughly 79% seen once; the top ten hold more than 10%. The V gene end was trimmed by 7 bases and the J gene end by 0 bases; junction bases not matched to a gene: 6. The V gene's germline CDR1 is MNHNY and CDR2 SVGAGI (reference sequence). CDR3 length: 15 residues. Sequenced sample: PBMCs. The sequence derives from a woman aged 40 to 50 in good health. Some clones in this sample may be carry-over from other donors' samples. The chain joins TRBV6-6 to TRBJ1-3, with 7 bases fitting TRBD1. CDR3 DNA sequence: TGTGCCAGCAATCCGGACAGGACCTCTGGAAACACCATATATTTT. Its translation is CASNPDRTSGNTIYF.